The 8 T cell receptor beta chains presented below share a single source sample, sequenced in a study of blood T cell repertoires in COVID-19. Data came from immunoSEQ multiplex PCR; TCRdb stores just in-frame clones and leaves some out. The profile shows about 270,000 clones, almost 85% of them singletons. Sequenced input: PBMCs or T cells enriched from blood (not recorded which). The receptor source for this set is a woman aged 45-59 years with acute COVID-19.

J is TRBJ2-5 and V is TRBV5-1; 7 positions match TRBD1. The CDR3 totals 14 residues. With 3 bases clipped from V and 3 bases from J, the junction kept 5 bases outside the gene matches. The germline V gene has CDR1 SGHRS and CDR2 YFSETQ. The CDR3 region is CASSSGTVKETQYF. CDR3 nucleotide sequence: TGCGCCAGCAGCTCGGGGACAGTAAAAGAGACCCAGTACTTC.

V usage is TRBV7-2 and J usage is TRBJ1-2; 10 nucleotides agree with TRBD1. The junction had 7 bases not matched to a gene; V was cut back by 4 bases and J by 5 bases. Germline lookup yields CDR1 SGHTA and CDR2 FQGNSA. This CDR3 spans 15 amino acids. The CDR3 DNA reads as TGTGCCAGCAGCTCCTGGACAGGGGGAGGGTATGGCTACACCTTC. Its protein is CASSSWTGGGYGYTF.

This chain uses TRBV11-3 with TRBJ1-1, with 8 bases matching TRBD1. The CDR3 has 12 amino acids. Germline loops: CDR1 SGHNT, CDR2 YENEEA. J lost 8 bases, V lost 5 bases, and 4 bases had no gene match. CDR3: CASSAAGGEAFF. CDR3 DNA sequence: TGTGCCAGCAGCGCCGCAGGGGGCGAAGCTTTCTTT.

The chain has TRBV7-5 and TRBJ1-5; TRBD1 reflects the table's D call only, with no check against the DNA. TRBV7-5 is a pseudogene. The CDR3 loop spans 18 amino acids. The CDR3 here is CARNSYETGEFWGQPQHF. For the CDR3, the DNA is TGTGCCAGAAACTCTTACGAGACAGGGGAATTTTGGGGTCAGCCCCAGCATTTT.

V is TRBV10-3 and J is TRBJ1-4; 8 positions agree with TRBD1. Germline V CDR1 and CDR2: ENHRY, SYGVKD. V lost 11 bases and J lost 7; bases outside the gene matches: 9. The CDR3 is 13 residues long. The CDR3 region has the DNA TGTGCCGCGTCCAGGGGGCAGACTGAAAAACTGTTTTTT. This translates into CAASRGQTEKLFF.

This chain joins TRBV4-3 and TRBJ1-2; TRBD1 matches 9 bases. The J segment lost 6 bases and the V segment lost 2 bases, leaving 4 bases of the junction unmatched. Germline CDR1 reads LGHNA; CDR2 reads YSLEER. CDR3 length: 14 amino acids. CDR3 nucleotides: TGCGCCAGCAGCCAATTGGACAGGGGCAATGGCTACACCTTC. This codes for CASSQLDRGNGYTF.

This sequence joins TRBV7-3 and TRBJ2-1; 8 positions match TRBD1. V lost 5 bases, J lost 5 bases, and 8 bases stayed unmatched. Germline values: CDR1 SGHTA, CDR2 FQGTGA. The CDR3 extends over 15 amino acids. The CDR3 is CASSPRTGRHNEQFF. CDR3 DNA sequence: TGTGCCAGCAGCCCCCGGACAGGGCGGCACAATGAGCAGTTCTTC.

This sequence joins TRBV10-3 and TRBJ1-3; weak D call: TRBD1 (5 bases). The CDR3 has 15 amino acids. Germline assignment: CDR1 ENHRY and CDR2 SYGVKD. V lost 3 bases and J 2 bases, leaving 11 bases between the germline ends. The CDR3 sequence: CAISDRASPGNTIYF. CDR3 in DNA: TGTGCCATCAGTGACAGGGCCAGCCCTGGAAACACCATATATTTT.